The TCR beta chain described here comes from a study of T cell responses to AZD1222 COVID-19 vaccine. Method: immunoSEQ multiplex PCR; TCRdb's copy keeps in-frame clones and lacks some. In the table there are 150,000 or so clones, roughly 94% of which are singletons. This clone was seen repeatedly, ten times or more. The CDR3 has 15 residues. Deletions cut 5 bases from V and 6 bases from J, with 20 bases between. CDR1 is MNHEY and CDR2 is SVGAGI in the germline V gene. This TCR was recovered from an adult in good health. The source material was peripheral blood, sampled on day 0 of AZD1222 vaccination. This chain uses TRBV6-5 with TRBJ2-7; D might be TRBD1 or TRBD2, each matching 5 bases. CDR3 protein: CASSRGVAVATEQYF. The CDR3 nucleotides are TGTGCCAGCAGTAGGGGAGTTGCGGTGGCTACCGAGCAGTACTTC.